Below, one TCR beta chain is given with its context. This sample also contains other DNA sequences that code for the same CDR3. Per the study methods: Quantification of nucleated cells was approximated via reference gene primer amplification. Data came from immunoSEQ multiplex PCR; TCRdb stores just in-frame clones and leaves some out. From that table come the V and J calls and clone size; the DNA was used to work out D and trimming. The sample gives about 87,000 clones, about 82% of which show up once; roughly 27% is in the top ten. This sample is part of a study of blood T cell repertoires in COVID-19. Study summary: COVID-19 samples collected from the United States, Italy and Spain covered acute and convalescent phases. In each case, the material was cDNA or gDNA derived from T cells, B-cell-depleted T cells, or PBMCs.

Germline lookup yields CDR1 LNHDA and CDR2 SQIVND (reference sequence). The CDR3 is 14 residues long. Trimming at V came to 5 bases and at J to 4 bases, leaving 1 base not matched to a gene. The J gene is TRBJ1-5, the V gene TRBV19; TRBD1 matches at 11 bases. Material: peripheral blood. The clonotype originates from a human donor in a cohort sampled during active COVID-19. DNA for the CDR3: TGTGCCAGTAGTGGGACAGGGGGGAATCAGCCCCAGCATTTT. Amino acids: CASSGTGGNQPQHF.